Each of the 15 T cell receptor beta chains below was sequenced from the same sample in a study of shared clonotypes between healthy human individuals. TCRdb keeps only in-frame clones here, not all; method: immunoSEQ multiplex PCR. The sample holds about 1.1 million clones, around 77% seen once. Source material: memory CD4+ T cells from PBMCs. Subset meaning: CD45RA-negative fraction. The source is a man aged 18 to 30 in good health. Some clones in this sample may be carry-over from other donors' samples.

The CDR3 loop is CASSLGPGVDYGYTF. As DNA, the CDR3 is TGTGCCAGCAGCTTAGGTCCAGGGGTTGACTATGGCTACACCTTC. The chain uses TRBV11-2 and TRBJ1-2; weak D call: TRBD1 (6 bases). In germline, CDR1 is SGHAT, CDR2 FQNNGV. The V and J ends lost 1 base and 3 bases respectively, with 12 bases between them. CDR3 length: 15 residues.

This sequence joins TRBV6-5 and TRBJ1-1, with a possible D match to TRBD1 (6 bases). Germline-derived CDR1 and CDR2 are MNHEY and SVGAGI. This CDR3 contains 14 residues. V lost 6 bases and J 0 bases, leaving 11 bases between the germline ends. The DNA of the CDR3 is TGTGCCAGCAGACAGGGTGGAATGAACACTGAAGCTTTCTTT. Its protein product is CASRQGGMNTEAFF.

This clone was seen more than once but under ten times. The CDR3 sequence is CASSLMGSREETQYF. The CDR3 coding sequence is TGTGCCAGCAGCTTAATGGGTTCCAGGGAAGAGACCCAGTACTTC. This chain joins TRBV7-3 and TRBJ2-5; D possibly corresponds to TRBD1 (5 bases). The V gene lost 1 base and the J gene lost 3 bases, with 12 bases spanning the gap. This CDR3 comprises 15 residues. From germline, CDR1 is SGHTA and CDR2 FQGTGA.

This clone appeared once. CDR3 residues: CASSSLGGNQRTDTQYF. In nucleotides, the CDR3 is TGCGCCAGCAGCTCCCTTGGGGGGAATCAGAGGACAGATACGCAGTATTTT. The gene calls are TRBV5-1 and TRBJ2-3, with D possibly being TRBD2 (6 bases). V was pared by 3 bases and J by 3 bases, with 20 bases between. Germline V gene sequence: CDR1 SGHRS, CDR2 YFSETQ. The CDR3 runs 17 residues.

To note about this clone: The identical CDR3 is also encoded by other nucleotide sequences in the sample. V and J are TRBV7-2 and TRBJ1-1; 7 positions match TRBD1. V dropped 5 bases and J dropped 2; count of bases not matched to a gene: 5. CDR3 length equals 14 residues. CDR1 is SGHTA, CDR2 FQGNSA, per germline. The CDR3 coding sequence is TGTGCCAGCAGCCCTAGACAGGGAAACACTGAAGCTTTCTTT. It encodes CASSPRQGNTEAFF.

This clone has a handful of counts. The J gene is TRBJ2-5, the V gene TRBV7-2; no firm D call. The J call is doubtful: the DNA matches TRBJ2-7 better. CDR3 length: 12 residues. Germline CDR1 is SGHTA and CDR2 is FQGNSA. Here the CDR3 DNA reads TGTGCCAGCAGCTCACTCTACTACGAGCAGTACTTC. Protein product: CASSSLYYEQYF.

Points on this clone: The sample has other DNA sequences that encode this CDR3 too. The chain couples TRBV5-5 to TRBJ2-3; D call uncertain. Germline CDR1 SGHKS, CDR2 YYEKEE (reference sequence). This CDR3 has 14 residues. With 0 bases removed from V and 4 bases from J, the gap between germline ends came to 9 bases. The CDR3 coding sequence is TGTGCCAGCAGCTTGGTCCGGATAGCAGATACGCAGTATTTT. This codes for CASSLVRIADTQYF.

There are a few counts of this clone. The V gene is TRBV2, the J gene TRBJ2-5; D remains unclear. V was shortened by 1 base and J by 5 bases, with 8 bases between the two germline ends. The length of the CDR3 is 13 residues. CDR1 and CDR2 (germline): SNHLY, FYNNEI. The CDR3 is CASSEGDGETQYF. The CDR3 DNA is TGTGCCAGCAGTGAAGGGGATGGGGAGACCCAGTACTTC.

The chain has TRBV5-4 and TRBJ2-7; the D gene is possibly TRBD2 (5 bases). Germline CDR1 SGHNT, CDR2 YYREEE (reference sequence). This CDR3 has 13 residues. V lost 1 base and J lost 5, with 10 bases in between. CDR3 coding DNA: TGTGCCAGCAGCTTGTCGGAGCGGAACGAGCAGTACTTC. This sequence encodes CASSLSERNEQYF.

This clone was detected a few times. This rearrangement joins TRBV19 to TRBJ1-1; D is undetermined. The CDR3 consists of 13 residues. In germline, CDR1 is LNHDA, CDR2 SQIVND (reference sequence). V lost 2 bases, J lost 5 bases, and 9 bases lay in between. The DNA of the CDR3 is TGTGCCAGTAGTATAAGTGGGAGGACTGAAGCTTTCTTT. This sequence encodes CASSISGRTEAFF.

The V gene is TRBV28, the J gene TRBJ1-1; D might be TRBD1 (6 bases). The CDR3 runs 16 residues. Germline loops: CDR1 MDHEN, CDR2 SYDVKM. V lost 7 bases, J lost 1 base, and 19 bases lay in between. CDR3: CASNPYSGVANTEAFF. The CDR3 region has the DNA TGTGCCAGCAACCCTTACTCAGGGGTGGCGAACACTGAAGCTTTCTTT. The variable domain in full, completed from reference TRBV28 and TRBJ1-1, reads DVKVTQSSRYLVKRTGEKVFLECVQDMDHENMFWYRQDPGLGLRLIYFSYDVKMKEKGDIPEGYSVSREKKERFSLILESASTNQTSMYLCASNPYSGVANTEAFFGQGTRLTVV.

The V and J genes are TRBV18 and TRBJ2-7; 9 nucleotides line up with TRBD1. This CDR3 region has 15 residues. The germline V gene has CDR1 KGHSH and CDR2 LQKENI. V lost 5 bases to trimming and J lost 3 bases; unmatched junction nucleotides: 8. The DNA for the CDR3 is TGTGCCAGCTCAGCCGCAACAGGGGGCCTCTACGAGCAGTACTTC. Amino acid sequence: CASSAATGGLYEQYF.

This clone was recorded only once. The genes are TRBV19 and TRBJ2-2; possible D gene TRBD2, 6 bases. CDR3 length: 13 residues. Looked up from germline, CDR1 is LNHDA and CDR2 is SQIVND (reference sequence). The V and J ends lost 7 bases and 6 bases respectively, with 12 bases between them. CDR3: CASNSGVPGELFF. The CDR3 region has the DNA TGTGCCAGTAATTCGGGAGTACCCGGGGAGCTGTTTTTT.

This clone has only a few counts. Other DNA variants within this sample encode the same CDR3. The J gene is TRBJ2-1, the V gene TRBV5-1; 7 bases line up with TRBD1. The length of the CDR3 is 14 residues. V gave up 2 bases and J gave up 3 bases; unmatched junction bases: 2. CDR1 is SGHRS, CDR2 YFSETQ, per germline. CDR3 loop: CASSFGTVYNEQFF. In DNA, the CDR3 is TGCGCCAGCAGCTTTGGGACAGTCTACAATGAGCAGTTCTTC.

This chain links TRBV6-5 with TRBJ1-1; 7 bases are shared with TRBD1. The germline CDR1 and CDR2 sequences are MNHEY and SVGAGI. This CDR3 is 16 amino acids long. V lost 2 bases to trimming and J lost 0 bases; unmatched junction nucleotides: 6. CDR3 sequence (DNA): TGTGCCAGCAGTTACGGACTGGGACAGTTGAACACTGAAGCTTTCTTT. Amino acid sequence: CASSYGLGQLNTEAFF.